The 12 T cell receptor beta chains presented below share a single source sample, sequenced in a study of untreated major depressive disorder. Profiled with immunoSEQ multiplex PCR; TCRdb holds only in-frame clones, not every one. The sample holds fewer than 25,000 clones, approximately 81% seen once. Material for sequencing was CD4+ T cells from PBMCs. The receptors stem from a woman between 25 and 40 years old in good health.

The chain joins TRBV29-1 to TRBJ2-1; TRBD2 agrees at 11 bases. The CDR3 is 17 amino acids. Looked up from germline, CDR1 is SQVTM and CDR2 is ANQGSEA. Trimming took 3 bases from V and 4 from J; bases not matched to a gene: 11. Here the CDR3 reads CSVDRLAGGVGYNEQFF. For the CDR3, the DNA is TGCAGCGTTGATAGGCTAGCGGGAGGAGTTGGGTACAATGAGCAGTTCTTC.

This chain uses TRBV5-4 with TRBJ1-5; D call uncertain. Germline-derived CDR1 and CDR2 are SGHNT and YYREEE (reference sequence). V lost 2 bases and J 3 bases, leaving 3 bases between the germline ends. CDR3 length equals 12 residues. CDR3 region: CASSFHNQPQHF. The DNA for the CDR3 is TGTGCCAGCAGCTTCCACAATCAGCCCCAGCATTTT. The entire variable domain, with the rest obtained from reference TRBV5-4 and TRBJ1-5, is as follows: ETGVTQSPTHLIKTRGQQVTLRCSSQSGHNTVSWYQQALGQGPQFIFQYYREEENGRGNFPPRFSGLQFPNYSSELNVNALELDDSALYLCASSFHNQPQHFGDGTRLSIL.

J is TRBJ2-2 and V is TRBV9, with no clear D. This CDR3 is built from 17 residues. Germline V gives CDR1 SGDLS, CDR2 YYNGEE. V lost 0 bases and J 5 bases, leaving 17 bases between the germline ends. The CDR3 DNA follows: TGTGCCAGCAGCGTAGGATCCCCCACAAGAGGTACCGGGGAGCTGTTTTTT. Residues: CASSVGSPTRGTGELFF.

The chain carries TRBV28 and TRBJ2-5, with D perhaps matching TRBD1 or TRBD2 (6 bases each). Trimming took 8 bases from V and 5 from J, leaving 18 bases between them. Germline V gives CDR1 MDHEN, CDR2 SYDVKM. This CDR3 spans 14 amino acids. CDR3 sequence reads: CASQEGGRGETQYF. DNA for the CDR3: TGTGCCAGCCAGGAGGGAGGCAGGGGCGAGACCCAGTACTTC.

This clone was seen a handful of times. The chain carries TRBV7-8 and TRBJ2-7; weak D call: TRBD1 (5 bases). Germline V gene sequence: CDR1 SGHVS, CDR2 FQNEAQ. Trimming removed 7 bases at V and 2 bases at J, with 15 bases between. The CDR3 length is 14 residues. The CDR3 DNA reads as TGTGCCAGCAACCTTCAGGGCAGAACCTACGAGCAGTACTTC. It yields the protein CASNLQGRTYEQYF.

The V and J genes are TRBV28 and TRBJ1-2, with D maybe TRBD1 (6 bases). CDR1 is MDHEN, CDR2 SYDVKM, per germline. The CDR3 runs 14 residues. V lost 7 bases and J lost 8, with 20 bases in between. As DNA, the CDR3 is TGTGCCAGCACCCAGGGCCCACAGGGATGGGGCTACACCTTC. It is translated as CASTQGPQGWGYTF.

In DNA form, the CDR3 reads TGTGCCAGCTCACCACCGGGTCAGCAAGCTTATGGCTACACCTTC. Protein: CASSPPGQQAYGYTF. This chain joins TRBV18 and TRBJ1-2; D remains unclear. Germline V gene lookup returns CDR1 KGHSH and CDR2 LQKENI. V gave up 0 bases and J gave up 5 bases, with 13 bases separating them. This CDR3 comprises 15 residues.

The chain recombines TRBV5-1 with TRBJ2-7; 9 bases line up with TRBD2. The CDR3 runs to 13 residues. Germline CDR1 reads SGHRS; CDR2 reads YFSETQ. J was trimmed by 6 bases and V by 4 bases; bases with no gene match: 5. The CDR3 protein is CASSISGRGEQYF. CDR3 nucleotide sequence: TGCGCCAGCAGCATTAGCGGGAGAGGCGAGCAGTACTTC. Full variable domain (rest looked up from reference TRBV5-1 and TRBJ2-7): KAGVTQTPRYLIKTRGQQVTLSCSPISGHRSVSWYQQTPGQGLQFLFEYFSETQRNKGNFPGRFSGRQFSNSRSEMNVSTLELGDSALYLCASSISGRGEQYFGPGTRLTVT.

J is TRBJ2-7 and V is TRBV11-2; tentative D call: TRBD1 (5 bases). Germline CDR1 and CDR2: SGHAT and FQNNGV. V shed 2 bases and J shed 5 bases, with 16 bases lying between them. CDR3 length: 15 amino acids. The CDR3 reads CASSLQPGREHEQYF. CDR3 in DNA: TGTGCCAGCAGCTTACAACCAGGCAGGGAACACGAGCAGTACTTC.

The CDR3 region is CASSIGEHSEAQHF. In DNA, the CDR3 is TGTGCCAGTAGTATAGGCGAACATTCGGAGGCCCAGCATTTT. This chain joins TRBV19 and TRBJ1-5; no clear D. The V end was cut by 1 base, the J end by 11 bases, with 15 bases between. Germline lookup yields CDR1 LNHDA and CDR2 SQIVND (reference sequence). There are 14 residues in the CDR3.

The rearrangement uses TRBV5-1 and TRBJ2-5, with TRBD1 matching 9 bases. Germline V lookup: CDR1 SGHRS, CDR2 YFSETQ. V was pared by 7 bases and J by 3 bases, with 4 bases of the junction left unmatched. The CDR3 loop spans 13 amino acids. CDR3 loop: CASYGTGKETQYF. The CDR3 DNA reads TGCGCCAGCTACGGGACAGGGAAAGAGACCCAGTACTTC.

This clone was seen a single time. The CDR3 loop reads CASSTQFMGLGSNTGELFF. As DNA, the CDR3 is TGTGCCAGTAGTACTCAATTTATGGGACTAGGGTCGAACACCGGGGAGCTGTTTTTT. The rearrangement uses TRBV19 and TRBJ2-2; 8 bases agree with TRBD2. CDR3 length: 19 amino acids. Germline CDR1 and CDR2: LNHDA and SQIVND (reference sequence). With 4 bases clipped from V and 0 bases from J, the junction kept 13 bases outside the gene matches. Full variable domain (remainder filled in from reference TRBV19 and TRBJ2-2): DGGITQSPKYLFRKEGQNVTLSCEQNLNHDAMYWYRQDPGQGLRLIYYSQIVNDFQKGDIAEGYSVSREKKESFPLTVTSAQKNPTAFYLCASSTQFMGLGSNTGELFFGEGSRLTVL.